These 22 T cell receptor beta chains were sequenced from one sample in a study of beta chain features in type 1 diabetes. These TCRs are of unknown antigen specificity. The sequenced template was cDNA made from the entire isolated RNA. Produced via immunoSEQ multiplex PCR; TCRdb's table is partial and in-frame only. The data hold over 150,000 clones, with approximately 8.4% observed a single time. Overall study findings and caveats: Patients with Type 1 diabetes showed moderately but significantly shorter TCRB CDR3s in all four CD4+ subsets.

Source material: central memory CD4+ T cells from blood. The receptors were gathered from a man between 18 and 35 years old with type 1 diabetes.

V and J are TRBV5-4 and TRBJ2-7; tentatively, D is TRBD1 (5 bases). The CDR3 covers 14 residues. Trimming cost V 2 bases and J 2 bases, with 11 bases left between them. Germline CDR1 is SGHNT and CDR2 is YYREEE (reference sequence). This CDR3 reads CASSLSGLTYEQYF. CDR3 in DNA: TGTGCCAGCAGCTTATCAGGGCTAACCTACGAGCAGTACTTC.

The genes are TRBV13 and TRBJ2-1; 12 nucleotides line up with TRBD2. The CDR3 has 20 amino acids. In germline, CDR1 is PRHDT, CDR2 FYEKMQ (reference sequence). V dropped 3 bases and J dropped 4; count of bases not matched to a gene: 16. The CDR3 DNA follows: TGTGCCAGCAGCTTGGTTGCTGGGACTAGCGGGCCCCTGGGTTACAATGAGCAGTTCTTC. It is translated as CASSLVAGTSGPLGYNEQFF.

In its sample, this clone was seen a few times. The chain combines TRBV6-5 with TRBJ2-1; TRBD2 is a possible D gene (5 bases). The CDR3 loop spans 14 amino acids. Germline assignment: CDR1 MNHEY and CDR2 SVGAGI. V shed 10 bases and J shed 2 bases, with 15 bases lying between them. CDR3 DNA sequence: TGTGCCACCGCGGGTGGCGGCACCTACAATGAGCAGTTCTTC. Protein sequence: CATAGGGTYNEQFF.

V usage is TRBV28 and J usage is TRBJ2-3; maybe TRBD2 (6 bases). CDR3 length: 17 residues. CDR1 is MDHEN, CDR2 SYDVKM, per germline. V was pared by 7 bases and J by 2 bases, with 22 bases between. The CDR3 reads CASIPPVSGGITDTQYF. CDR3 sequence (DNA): TGTGCCAGCATTCCCCCGGTTAGCGGAGGAATCACAGATACGCAGTATTTT. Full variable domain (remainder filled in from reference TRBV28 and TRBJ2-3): DVKVTQSSRYLVKRTGEKVFLECVQDMDHENMFWYRQDPGLGLRLIYFSYDVKMKEKGDIPEGYSVSREKKERFSLILESASTNQTSMYLCASIPPVSGGITDTQYFGPGTRLTVL.

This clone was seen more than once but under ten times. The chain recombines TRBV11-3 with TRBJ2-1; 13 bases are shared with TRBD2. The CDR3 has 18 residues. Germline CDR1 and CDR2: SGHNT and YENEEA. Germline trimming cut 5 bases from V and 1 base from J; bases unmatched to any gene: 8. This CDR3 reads CASSPGMGLAGSYNEQFF. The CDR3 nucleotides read TGTGCCAGCAGCCCTGGAATGGGACTAGCGGGATCCTACAATGAGCAGTTCTTC. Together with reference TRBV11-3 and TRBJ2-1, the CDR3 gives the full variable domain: EAGVVQSPRYKIIEKKQPVAFWCNPISGHNTLYWYLQNLGQGPELLIRYENEEAVDDSQLPKDRFSAERLKGVDSTLKIQPAELGDSAVYLCASSPGMGLAGSYNEQFFGPGTRLTVL.

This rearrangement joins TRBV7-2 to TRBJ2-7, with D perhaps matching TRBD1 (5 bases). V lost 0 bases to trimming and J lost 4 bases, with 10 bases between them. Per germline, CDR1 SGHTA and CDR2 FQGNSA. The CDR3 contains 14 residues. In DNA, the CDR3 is TGTGCCAGCAGCTTAGCTACAGGTTCTTACGAGCAGTACTTC. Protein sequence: CASSLATGSYEQYF.

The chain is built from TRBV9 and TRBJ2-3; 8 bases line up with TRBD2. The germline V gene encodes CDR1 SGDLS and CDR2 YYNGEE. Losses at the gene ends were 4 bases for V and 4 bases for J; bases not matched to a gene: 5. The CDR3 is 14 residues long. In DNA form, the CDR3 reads TGTGCCAGCAGCTTAGCGGGAACCTCAGATACGCAGTATTTT. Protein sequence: CASSLAGTSDTQYF.

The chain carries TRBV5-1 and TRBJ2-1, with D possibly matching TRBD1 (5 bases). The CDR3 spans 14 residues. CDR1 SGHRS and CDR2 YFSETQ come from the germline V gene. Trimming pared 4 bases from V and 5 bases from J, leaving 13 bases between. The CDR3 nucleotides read TGCGCCAGCAGCCACGTGGGGCTTAACAATGAGCAGTTCTTC. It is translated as CASSHVGLNNEQFF.

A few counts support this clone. This CDR3 is CASSVSTGYEQYF. Here the CDR3 DNA reads TGCGCCAGCTCCGTCTCGACAGGATACGAGCAGTACTTC. The chain combines TRBV5-1 with TRBJ2-7; perhaps TRBD1 as D (6 bases). The length of the CDR3 is 13 residues. Between the trimmed V and J ends, which lost 7 bases and 4 bases, there was a span of 15 bases. CDR1 and CDR2 from the germline V gene are SGHRS and YFSETQ.

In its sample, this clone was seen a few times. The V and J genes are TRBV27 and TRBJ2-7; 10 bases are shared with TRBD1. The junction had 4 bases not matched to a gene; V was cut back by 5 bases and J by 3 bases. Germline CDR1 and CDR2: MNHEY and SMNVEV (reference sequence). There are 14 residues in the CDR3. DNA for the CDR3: TGTGCCAGCAGTCGGGACAGGGGTGTCTACGAGCAGTACTTC. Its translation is CASSRDRGVYEQYF.

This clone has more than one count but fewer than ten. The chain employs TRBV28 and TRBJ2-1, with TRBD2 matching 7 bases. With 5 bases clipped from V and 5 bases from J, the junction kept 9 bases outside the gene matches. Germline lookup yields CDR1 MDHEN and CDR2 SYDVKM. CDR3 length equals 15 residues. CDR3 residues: CASSISGASNNEQFF. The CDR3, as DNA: TGTGCCAGCAGTATCAGCGGGGCCTCTAACAATGAGCAGTTCTTC.

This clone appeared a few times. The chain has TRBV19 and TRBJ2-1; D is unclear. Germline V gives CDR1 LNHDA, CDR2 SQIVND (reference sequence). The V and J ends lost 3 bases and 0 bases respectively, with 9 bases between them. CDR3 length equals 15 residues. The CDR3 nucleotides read TGTGCCAGTAGTATTGCCCGCAGCTCCTACAATGAGCAGTTCTTC. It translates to CASSIARSSYNEQFF.

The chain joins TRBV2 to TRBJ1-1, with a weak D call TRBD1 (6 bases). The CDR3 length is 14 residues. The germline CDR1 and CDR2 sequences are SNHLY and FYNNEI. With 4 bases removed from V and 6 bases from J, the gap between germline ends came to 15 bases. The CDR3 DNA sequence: TGTGCCAGCAGTGTATCGGGCGAGGGGGCTGAAGCTTTCTTT. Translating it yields CASSVSGEGAEAFF.

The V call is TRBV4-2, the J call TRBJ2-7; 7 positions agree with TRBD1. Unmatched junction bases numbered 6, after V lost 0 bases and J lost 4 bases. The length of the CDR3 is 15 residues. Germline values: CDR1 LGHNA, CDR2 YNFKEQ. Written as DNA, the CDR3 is TGTGCCAGCAGCCAAGATCGGGGACAGATATACGAGCAGTACTTC. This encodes CASSQDRGQIYEQYF.

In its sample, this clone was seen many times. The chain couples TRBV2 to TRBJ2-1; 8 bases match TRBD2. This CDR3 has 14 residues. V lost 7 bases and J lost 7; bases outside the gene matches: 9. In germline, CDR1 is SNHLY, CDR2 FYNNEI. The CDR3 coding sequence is TGTGCCAGCAATCTTAACGGGAGGGGGAATGAGCAGTTCTTC. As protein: CASNLNGRGNEQFF.

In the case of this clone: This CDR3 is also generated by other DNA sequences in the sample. The CDR3 here is CASSPGQSSYEQYF. The DNA of the CDR3 is TGTGCCAGCTCACCAGGGCAGAGCTCCTACGAGCAGTACTTC. The V and J genes are TRBV18 and TRBJ2-7; D remains unclear. This CDR3 is built from 14 residues. The germline CDR1 and CDR2 sequences are KGHSH and LQKENI. The ends were cut back, 2 bases at V and 0 bases at J, with 8 bases in the middle.

In DNA, the CDR3 is TGTGCCAGCAATCGGGACTCCCTCTACGAGCAGTACTTC. Its protein is CASNRDSLYEQYF. The chain joins TRBV7-9 to TRBJ2-7, with D perhaps matching TRBD2 (6 bases). Between the trimmed V and J ends, which lost 7 bases and 3 bases, there was a span of 13 bases. Germline V gives CDR1 SEHNR, CDR2 FQNEAQ (reference sequence). The CDR3 is made up of 13 amino acids.

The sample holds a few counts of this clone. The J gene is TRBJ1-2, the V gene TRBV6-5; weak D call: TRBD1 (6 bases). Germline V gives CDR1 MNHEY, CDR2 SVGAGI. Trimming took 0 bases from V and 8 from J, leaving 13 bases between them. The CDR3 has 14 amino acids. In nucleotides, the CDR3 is TGTGCCAGCAGTTACTCGAACAGGGTGGAGGGCTACACCTTC. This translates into CASSYSNRVEGYTF.

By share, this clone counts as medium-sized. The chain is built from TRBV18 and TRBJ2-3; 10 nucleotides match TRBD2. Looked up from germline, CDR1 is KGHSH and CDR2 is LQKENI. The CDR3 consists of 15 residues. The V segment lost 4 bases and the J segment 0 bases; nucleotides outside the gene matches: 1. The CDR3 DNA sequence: TGTGCCAGCTCACGGACTAGCGGAAGCACAGATACGCAGTATTTT. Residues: CASSRTSGSTDTQYF. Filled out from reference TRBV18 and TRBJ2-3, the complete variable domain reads NAGVMQNPRHLVRRRGQEARLRCSPMKGHSHVYWYRQLPEEGLKFMVYLQKENIIDESGMPKERFSAEFPKEGPSILRIQQVVRGDSAAYFCASSRTSGSTDTQYFGPGTRLTVL.

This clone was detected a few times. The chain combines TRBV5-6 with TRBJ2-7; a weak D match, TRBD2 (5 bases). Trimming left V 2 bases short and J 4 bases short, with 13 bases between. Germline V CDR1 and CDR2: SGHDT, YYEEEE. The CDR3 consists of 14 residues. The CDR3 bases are TGTGCCAGCAGCTTAGGGAGCTACTCTTACGAGCAGTACTTC. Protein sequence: CASSLGSYSYEQYF.

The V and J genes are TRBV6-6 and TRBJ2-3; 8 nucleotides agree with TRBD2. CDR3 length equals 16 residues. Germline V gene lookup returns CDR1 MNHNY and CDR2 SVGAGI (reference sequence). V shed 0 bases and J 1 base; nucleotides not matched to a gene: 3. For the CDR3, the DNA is TGTGCCAGCAGTTACTCACTAGCGGCCGGCACAGATACGCAGTATTTT. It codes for CASSYSLAAGTDTQYF.

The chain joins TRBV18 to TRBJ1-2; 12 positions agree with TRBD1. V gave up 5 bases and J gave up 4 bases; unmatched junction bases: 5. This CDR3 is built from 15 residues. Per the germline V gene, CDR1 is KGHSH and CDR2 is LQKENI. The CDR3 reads CASSTGTGGPYGYTF. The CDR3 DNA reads TGTGCCAGCTCAACCGGGACAGGGGGCCCCTATGGCTACACCTTC.